These 23 T cell receptor beta chains share one sample of origin, sequenced in a study of radiation and T cells in renal cell carcinoma (dated by TCRdb to 2020 to 2022). Receptors were amplified or captured by the immunoSEQ multiplex PCR assay. This immuneACCESS table, as held by TCRdb, lists in-frame sequences with V and J called but not all clones. Of the missing ones, under half trace to an unresolved V gene in checked studies; the others have no known cause. The sample table shows 95,000 to 150,000 clones, and roughly four fifths are seen once. Clones ranked in the top ten supply 4.5% to 7% of the sample. This specimen's time point label, per the study, means: blood 2 weeks post-SBRT. Explained via the paper, the treatment or condition label denotes: 15 Gy SBRT to primary tumor, nephrectomy 4 weeks later. The input for sequencing was blood, taken from a patient whose treatment included radiotherapy and nephrectomy. The receptors come from a man aged 45-65 years with renal cell carcinoma.

The rearrangement uses TRBV14 and TRBJ1-1; D gene unclear. CDR3 length: 13 amino acids. Looked up from germline, CDR1 is SGHDN and CDR2 is FVKESK. Trimming cost V 1 base and J 4 bases, with 7 bases left between them. The CDR3 protein is CASSQGRVTEAFF. In DNA form, the CDR3 reads TGTGCCAGCAGCCAAGGGAGGGTCACTGAAGCTTTCTTT.

As to this clone: Other DNA sequences in the same sample also yield this CDR3. The rearrangement uses TRBV5-1 and TRBJ2-2; D perhaps matches TRBD1 (6 bases). V lost 0 bases to trimming and J lost 2 bases, with 8 bases between them. Germline V CDR1 and CDR2: SGHRS, YFSETQ. CDR3 length: 15 residues. CDR3 bases: TGCGCCAGCAGCTTGGGGACAGCCAACACCGGGGAGCTGTTTTTT. Residues: CASSLGTANTGELFF.

This clone was detected only once. The rearrangement joins TRBV5-1 to TRBJ1-3; 7 bases map to TRBD1. The length of the CDR3 is 15 residues. The germline V gene has CDR1 SGHRS and CDR2 YFSETQ. Unmatched junction bases numbered 5, after V lost 5 bases and J lost 0 bases. The CDR3 sequence: CASSPTGSSGNTIYF. The CDR3 DNA sequence: TGCGCCAGCAGTCCGACAGGGTCCTCTGGAAACACCATATATTTT.

The rearrangement uses TRBV27 and TRBJ2-7; maybe TRBD2 (5 bases). Trimming pared 6 bases from V and 3 bases from J, leaving 21 bases between. Looked up from germline, CDR1 is MNHEY and CDR2 is SMNVEV (reference sequence). The CDR3 is 16 residues long. CDR3: CASRPRRRAVHYEQYF. The CDR3 region has the DNA TGTGCCAGCAGACCCCGTAGGAGAGCGGTACACTACGAGCAGTACTTC.

CDR3 region: CSVGGPGYTF. The CDR3 DNA is TGCAGCGTTGGTGGCCCTGGCTACACCTTC. This chain joins TRBV29-1 and TRBJ1-2; no clear D gene. The CDR3 has 10 residues. Germline CDR1 reads SQVTM; CDR2 reads ANQGSEA. V was shortened by 4 bases and J by 7 bases, with 7 bases between the two germline ends.

The J gene is TRBJ2-7, the V gene TRBV29-1; no firm D call. Germline V gene data show CDR1 as SQVTM and CDR2 as ANQGSEA. Trimming left V 5 bases short and J 0 bases short, with 14 bases between. This CDR3 has 14 amino acids. The CDR3 coding sequence is TGCAGCGTTACTCTAGGAAGGAGCTCCTACGAGCAGTACTTC. Encoded protein: CSVTLGRSSYEQYF.

This clone came up a few times. The V gene is TRBV18, the J gene TRBJ1-5; D remains unclear. The CDR3 sequence is 14 residues long. Deletions cut 2 bases from V and 4 bases from J, with 9 bases between. Germline CDR1 KGHSH, CDR2 LQKENI. CDR3 sequence: CASSPTRPNQPQHF. CDR3 DNA sequence: TGTGCCAGCTCACCAACTAGGCCTAATCAGCCCCAGCATTTT.

The V and J genes are TRBV7-2 and TRBJ1-6; the match to TRBD1 covers 7 bases. J gave up 10 bases and V 5 bases, and 5 bases lay outside the gene matches. Germline V gene lookup returns CDR1 SGHTA and CDR2 FQGNSA. CDR3 length equals 13 residues. Here the CDR3 reads CASSNRQGSPLHF. For the CDR3, the DNA is TGTGCCAGCAGCAACCGACAGGGCTCACCCCTCCACTTT.

V usage is TRBV30 and J usage is TRBJ1-4, with TRBD1 identical over 8 bases. The V and J ends lost 8 bases and 7 bases, in that order; junction bases with no gene match: 12. The V gene's germline CDR1 is GTSNPN and CDR2 SVGIG (reference sequence). This CDR3 is built from 14 residues. Written as DNA, the CDR3 is TGTGCCCAGAACTTCGGGACAGGTCTTGAAAAACTGTTTTTT. Translating it yields CAQNFGTGLEKLFF. The whole variable domain, remainder taken from reference TRBV30 and TRBJ1-4, is SQTIHQWPATLVQPVGSPLSLECTVEGTSNPNLYWYRQAAGRGLQLLFYSVGIGQISSEVPQNLSASRPQDRQFILSSKKLLLSDSGFYLCAQNFGTGLEKLFFGSGTQLSVL.

The chain carries TRBV6-1 and TRBJ2-7; 9 bases are shared with TRBD2. Germline CDR1 reads MNHNS; CDR2 reads SASEGT. CDR3 length equals 14 residues. The V segment lost 6 bases and the J segment 5 bases; nucleotides outside the gene matches: 8. The CDR3, as DNA: TGTGCCAGCAGCCCGCGGGGGGGGCGGAACGAGCAGTACTTC. Translation: CASSPRGGRNEQYF.

V gene TRBV11-2 combines with J gene TRBJ1-5; the D is unclear. Deletions cut 6 bases from V and 5 bases from J, with 11 bases between. This CDR3 has 13 amino acids. The germline V gene has CDR1 SGHAT and CDR2 FQNNGV. The DNA of the CDR3 is TGTGCCAGCAGTCATGAGGGATATCAGCCCCAGCATTTT. Residues: CASSHEGYQPQHF.

This clone has just a few counts. The chain couples TRBV15 to TRBJ2-5; D remains ambiguous. This CDR3 contains 15 residues. The germline CDR1 and CDR2 sequences are LNHNV and YYDKDF (reference sequence). Deletions cut 0 bases from V and 0 bases from J, with 8 bases between. The CDR3 coding sequence is TGTGCCACCAGCAGAGATCCAACGTACCAAGAGACCCAGTACTTC. Residues: CATSRDPTYQETQYF.

The chain recombines TRBV5-5 with TRBJ2-3, with 15 bases fitting TRBD2. The CDR3 has 16 residues. V lost 2 bases, J lost 9 bases, and 7 bases stayed unmatched. Per the germline V gene, CDR1 is SGHKS and CDR2 is YYEKEE (reference sequence). The CDR3 sequence: CASSFPGLAGGRTQYF. The CDR3 coding sequence is TGTGCCAGCAGCTTCCCAGGACTAGCGGGGGGGCGCACGCAGTATTTT.

This clone turned up a few times. The chain carries TRBV10-3 and TRBJ2-5; 8 bases are shared with TRBD2. Germline CDR1 and CDR2: ENHRY and SYGVKD. J lost 0 bases, V lost 8 bases, and 8 bases had no gene match. The CDR3 is 15 residues long. Here the CDR3 DNA reads TGTGCCATCGGGCCGCGCGGGGGGAACCAAGAGACCCAGTACTTC. Its translation is CAIGPRGGNQETQYF.

The chain couples TRBV5-1 to TRBJ2-6; D ambiguous. V lost 6 bases and J lost 5, with 12 bases in between. CDR3 length equals 14 residues. Germline V gene sequence: CDR1 SGHRS, CDR2 YFSETQ. As DNA, the CDR3 is TGCGCCAGCACCCAGGACGTCTGGGCCAACGTCCTGACTTTC. This sequence encodes CASTQDVWANVLTF.

This chain links TRBV15 with TRBJ2-3, with unresolved D. Germline V gene data show CDR1 as LNHNV and CDR2 as YYDKDF (reference sequence). The CDR3 loop spans 17 amino acids. With 0 bases removed from V and 0 bases from J, the gap between germline ends came to 13 bases. The CDR3 protein is CATSRDHRAPSTDTQYF. In nucleotides, the CDR3 is TGTGCCACCAGCAGAGATCATCGAGCGCCTAGCACAGATACGCAGTATTTT.

Only a few counts were recorded for this clone. The chain carries TRBV6-6 and TRBJ2-5; tentative D call: TRBD1 (6 bases). The germline V and J ends were trimmed by 5 bases and 3 bases, with 10 bases remaining between them. CDR1 MNHNY and CDR2 SVGAGI come from the germline V gene (reference sequence). CDR3 length equals 13 residues. This CDR3 is CASSPRTEETQYF. The CDR3 nucleotides are TGTGCCAGCAGTCCCAGGACAGAAGAGACCCAGTACTTC.

This rearrangement joins TRBV27 to TRBJ2-1; the D gene could be TRBD1 or TRBD2 (6 bases each). Between the trimmed V and J ends, which lost 3 bases and 3 bases, there was a span of 15 bases. The CDR3 extends over 16 amino acids. CDR1 and CDR2 from the germline V gene are MNHEY and SMNVEV (reference sequence). DNA for the CDR3: TGTGCCAGCAGTTTCGTAGGGGGGAAGATCTACAATGAGCAGTTCTTC. It translates to CASSFVGGKIYNEQFF.

This clone has only a few counts. The rearrangement uses TRBV7-3 and TRBJ2-2, with 7 bases identical to TRBD1. There are 14 residues in the CDR3. With V trimmed by 5 bases and J by 6 bases, 6 bases remained unmatched. Germline V gene sequence: CDR1 SGHTA, CDR2 FQGTGA. The CDR3 loop is CASSPETGSGELFF. The CDR3, as DNA: TGTGCCAGCAGCCCGGAGACAGGGTCCGGGGAGCTGTTTTTT.

The V call is TRBV2, the J call TRBJ2-6; D ambiguous. Germline assignment: CDR1 SNHLY and CDR2 FYNNEI. Between the trimmed V and J ends, which lost 3 bases and 5 bases, there was a span of 2 bases. The CDR3 is made up of 12 amino acids. The CDR3 nucleotides are TGTGCCAGCAGTGACAGGGCCAACGTCCTGACTTTC. Translation gives CASSDRANVLTF. The complete variable domain, with remaining parts taken from reference TRBV2 and TRBJ2-6, reads EPEVTQTPSHQVTQMGQEVILRCVPISNHLYFYWYRQILGQKVEFLVSFYNNEISEKSEIFDDQFSVERPDGSNFTLKIRSTKLEDSAMYFCASSDRANVLTFGAGSRLTVL.

The rearrangement joins TRBV5-1 to TRBJ2-2, with D hard to call. This CDR3 comprises 14 residues. Trimming removed 4 bases from V and 1 base from J, with 8 bases in between. Per the germline V gene, CDR1 is SGHRS and CDR2 is YFSETQ. The CDR3 spells CASSLRQNTGELFF. CDR3 DNA sequence: TGCGCCAGCAGCCTCCGACAGAACACCGGGGAGCTGTTTTTT. Combining the CDR3 with reference TRBV5-1 and TRBJ2-2 gives the whole variable domain KAGVTQTPRYLIKTRGQQVTLSCSPISGHRSVSWYQQTPGQGLQFLFEYFSETQRNKGNFPGRFSGRQFSNSRSEMNVSTLELGDSALYLCASSLRQNTGELFFGEGSRLTVL.

This clone was seen more than once but under ten times. The chain carries TRBV2 and TRBJ2-2; no clear D. Germline V gives CDR1 SNHLY, CDR2 FYNNEI. Trimming removed 7 bases from V and 3 bases from J, with 6 bases in between. The CDR3 has 12 residues. CDR3 coding DNA: TGTGCCAGCAAAGGGTACACCGGGGAGCTGTTTTTT. Protein sequence: CASKGYTGELFF.

This clone appeared a single time. This chain joins TRBV19 and TRBJ2-2, with D hard to call. Trimming shortened V by 7 bases and J by 2 bases, and 5 bases separated the two germline ends. The CDR3 is made up of 12 amino acids. Per germline, CDR1 LNHDA and CDR2 SQIVND (reference sequence). CDR3 nucleotides: TGTGCCAGTAACCTTAACACCGGGGAGCTGTTTTTT. Encoded protein: CASNLNTGELFF.